This TCR beta chain was identified in a study of post-analysis software for immune sequencing data. Looking at the study overall: Some patients lacked subtype; others had relapsing-remitting, secondary progressive or progressive-relapsing disease. Study-level points and caveats: Samples sharing a preparation batch grouped tightly together when assessed by F measure. Versus controls, multiple sclerosis patients showed significantly lower diversity (normalized Chao1). About five TRBV segments occurring more often in patients than controls included TRBV5-6, TRBV5-1 and TRBV20-1.

With respect to this clonotype: Its antigen remains unknown.

Built from TCR beta cDNA, the libraries had unique molecular identifiers in them. Each batch of about 0.9 to 10 million T cells produced hundreds of thousands of cDNA molecules. TCRdb called the PCR reads again in MiXCR, with one record for every CDR3 protein. The sample lists 600,000 to 750,000 distinct CDR3 sequences, over 45% occurring once. Germline CDR1 and CDR2: SGHTA and FQGTGA. CDR3 length: 14 residues. V was clipped by 6 bases and J by 14 bases; unmatched bases: 14. Sequences were obtained from blood. The J gene is TRBJ2-1, the V gene TRBV7-3, with 9 nucleotides matching TRBD2. This TCR came from a girl aged 2-9 years with multiple sclerosis. The CDR3 coding sequence is TGTGCCAGCAGACGGGCCCGGCGGGAGGGTAGGGAGTTCTTC. Encoded protein: CASRRARREGREFF.